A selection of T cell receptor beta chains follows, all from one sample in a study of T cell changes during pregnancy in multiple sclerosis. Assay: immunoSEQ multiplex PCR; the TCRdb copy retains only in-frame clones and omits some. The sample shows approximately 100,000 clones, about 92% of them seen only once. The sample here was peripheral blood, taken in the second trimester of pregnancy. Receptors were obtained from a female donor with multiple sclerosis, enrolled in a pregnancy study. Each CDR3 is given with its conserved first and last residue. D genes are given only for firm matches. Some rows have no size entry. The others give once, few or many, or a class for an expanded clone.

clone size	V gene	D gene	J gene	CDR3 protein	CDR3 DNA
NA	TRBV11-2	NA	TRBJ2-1	CASSTKRMPYNEQFF	TGTGCCAGCAGCACCAAGCGGATGCCCTACAATGAGCAGTTCTTC
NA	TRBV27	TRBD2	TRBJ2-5	CASGSLAGGQETQYF	TGTGCCAGCGGATCACTAGCGGGAGGACAAGAGACCCAGTACTTC
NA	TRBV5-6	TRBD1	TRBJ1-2	CASSLARGRGGYTF	TGTGCCAGCAGCTTGGCCAGGGGGCGCGGAGGCTACACCTTC
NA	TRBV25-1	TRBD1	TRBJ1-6	CASSGQGNNSPLHF	TGTGCCAGCAGTGGACAGGGGAATAATTCACCCCTCCACTTT
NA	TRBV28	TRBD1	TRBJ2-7	CASSHRDSYEQYF	TGTGCCAGCAGTCACCGGGACAGCTACGAGCAGTACTTC
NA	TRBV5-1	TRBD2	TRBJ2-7	CASSGTSGSYEQYF	TGCGCCAGCAGCGGAACTAGCGGGTCCTACGAGCAGTACTTC
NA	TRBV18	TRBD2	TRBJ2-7	CASSPLIAGGPYEQYF	TGTGCCAGCTCACCCCTTATAGCGGGGGGGCCCTACGAGCAGTACTTC
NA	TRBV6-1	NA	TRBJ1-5	CASSGANSFDSNQPQHF	TGTGCCAGCAGTGGGGCGAATTCCTTTGATAGCAATCAGCCCCAGCATTTT
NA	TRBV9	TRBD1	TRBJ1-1	CASSATPGQGNAFF	TGTGCCAGCAGCGCCACCCCGGGACAGGGTAACGCTTTCTTT
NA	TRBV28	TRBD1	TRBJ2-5	CASSLYRDRGLGTQYF	TGTGCCAGCAGTTTATACCGGGACAGGGGGCTGGGGACCCAGTACTTC
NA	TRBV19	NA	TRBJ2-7	CASSAPGDYEQYF	TGTGCCAGTAGTGCCCCCGGGGACTACGAGCAGTACTTC
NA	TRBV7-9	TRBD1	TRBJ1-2	CASSPGTEKLGYTF	TGTGCCAGCAGCCCTGGGACAGAGAAGTTAGGCTACACCTTC
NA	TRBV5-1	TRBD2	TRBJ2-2	CASSLIAGLNTGELFF	TGCGCCAGCAGCCTTATAGCGGGGTTGAACACCGGGGAGCTGTTTTTT
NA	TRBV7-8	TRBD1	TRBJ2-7	CASRLGTGPSYEQYF	TGTGCCAGCAGGCTAGGGACAGGGCCGTCCTACGAGCAGTACTTC
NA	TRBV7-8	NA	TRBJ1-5	CASSPLGDQPQHF	TGTGCCAGCAGCCCACTGGGAGATCAGCCCCAGCATTTT
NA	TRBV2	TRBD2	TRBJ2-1	CASKGSGRAVFF	TGTGCCAGCAAAGGGAGCGGGAGGGCGGTGTTCTTC
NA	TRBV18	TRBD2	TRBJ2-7	CASSPGTSGSTRNEQYF	TGTGCCAGCTCACCCGGGACTAGCGGGTCAACTAGGAACGAGCAGTACTTC
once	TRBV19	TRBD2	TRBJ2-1	CASSISSGARYNEQFF	TGTGCCAGTAGTATATCTAGCGGAGCTCGCTACAATGAGCAGTTCTTC
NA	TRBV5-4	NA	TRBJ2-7	CASSLRVRAAGPTGEQYF	TGTGCCAGCAGCTTGAGGGTTCGCGCGGCTGGACCGACGGGGGAGCAGTACTTC
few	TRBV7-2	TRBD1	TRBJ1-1	CASSPRDRGMNTEAFF	TGTGCCAGCAGCCCTCGGGACAGGGGTATGAACACTGAAGCTTTCTTT
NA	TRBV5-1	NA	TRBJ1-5	CASSRTGNQPQHF	TGCGCCAGCAGCCGTACGGGAAATCAGCCCCAGCATTTT
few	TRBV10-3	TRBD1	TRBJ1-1	CAISPGTGQNTEAFF	TGTGCCATCAGTCCCGGGACAGGACAGAACACTGAAGCTTTCTTT
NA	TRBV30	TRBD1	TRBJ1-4	CAWGRQGIAEKLFF	TGTGCCTGGGGACGACAGGGTATAGCTGAAAAACTGTTTTTT
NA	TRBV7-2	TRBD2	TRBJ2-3	CASSSSGKGKYF	TGTGCCAGCAGCAGTAGCGGGAAGGGGAAGTATTTT
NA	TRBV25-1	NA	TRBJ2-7	CASSDDTSSSYEQYF	TGTGCCAGCAGCGACGACACTTCAAGCTCCTACGAGCAGTACTTC
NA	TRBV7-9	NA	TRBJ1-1	CASSLDLSRSAFF	TGTGCCAGCAGCTTAGATCTCTCCCGGTCAGCTTTCTTT
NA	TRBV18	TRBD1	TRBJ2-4	CASSLDRGPAKNIQYF	TGTGCCAGCTCACTAGACAGGGGTCCAGCCAAAAACATTCAGTACTTC
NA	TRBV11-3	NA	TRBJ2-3	CASSLDRDTQYF	TGTGCCAGCAGCTTAGATCGAGATACGCAGTATTTT
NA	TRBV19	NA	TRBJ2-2	CASSIGHGTGELFF	TGTGCCAGTAGTATAGGACACGGCACCGGGGAGCTGTTTTTT
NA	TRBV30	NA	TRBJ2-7	CAWRKGEGYEQYF	TGTGCCTGGAGGAAAGGGGAAGGGTACGAGCAGTACTTC
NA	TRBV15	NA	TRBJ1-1	CATSRGRGLNTEAFF	TGTGCCACCAGCAGAGGGAGGGGCCTGAACACTGAAGCTTTCTTT
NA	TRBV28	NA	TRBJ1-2	CASSFPGSYGYTF	TGTGCCAGCAGTTTCCCCGGGTCATATGGCTACACCTTC
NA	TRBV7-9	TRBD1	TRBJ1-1	CASSLGQGWTEAFF	TGTGCCAGCAGCCTTGGACAGGGCTGGACTGAAGCTTTCTTT
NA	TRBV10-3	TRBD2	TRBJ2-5	CAISDPGTSGRAVETQYF	TGTGCCATCAGTGACCCCGGGACTAGCGGGAGGGCCGTAGAGACCCAGTACTTC
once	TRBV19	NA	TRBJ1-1	CASSLGELNTEAFF	TGTGCCAGTAGTCTCGGGGAGTTGAACACTGAAGCTTTCTTT
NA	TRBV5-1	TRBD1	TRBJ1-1	CASSRPGGQANTEAFF	TGCGCCAGCAGCCGCCCGGGGGGACAGGCGAACACTGAAGCTTTCTTT
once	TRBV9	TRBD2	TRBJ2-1	CASSLRASGEYNEQFF	TGTGCCAGCAGCTTGCGGGCTAGCGGCGAATACAATGAGCAGTTCTTC
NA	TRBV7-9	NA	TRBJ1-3	CASSRSGVSGNTIYF	TGTGCCAGCAGCCGCAGTGGAGTCTCTGGAAACACCATATATTTT
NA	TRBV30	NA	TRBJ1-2	CAWSQNYGYTF	TGTGCCTGGAGTCAGAACTATGGCTACACCTTC
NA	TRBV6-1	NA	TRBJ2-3	CASSIGGVSTDTQYF	TGTGCCAGCAGCATCGGAGGAGTTAGCACAGATACGCAGTATTTT
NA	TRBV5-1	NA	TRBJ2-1	CASSADTNNEQFF	TGCGCCAGCAGCGCGGACACGAACAATGAGCAGTTCTTC
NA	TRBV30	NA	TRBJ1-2	CAWAVSYGYTF	TGTGCTTGGGCGGTCAGCTATGGCTACACCTTC
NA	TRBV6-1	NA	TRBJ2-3	CASTRRGGRTDTQYF	TGTGCCAGCACCAGAAGGGGGGGCCGCACAGATACGCAGTATTTT
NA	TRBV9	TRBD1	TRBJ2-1	CASNRDREDEQFF	TGTGCCAGCAATCGGGACAGGGAGGATGAGCAGTTCTTC
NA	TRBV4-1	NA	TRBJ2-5	CASSQDFSADQETQYF	TGCGCCAGCAGCCAAGATTTTTCGGCGGACCAAGAGACCCAGTACTTC
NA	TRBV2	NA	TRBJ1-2	CASSEGGRTRASYGYTF	TGTGCCAGCAGTGAAGGGGGCCGCACACGGGCCTCGTATGGCTACACCTTC
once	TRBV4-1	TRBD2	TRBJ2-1	CASSQGRGGRKNEQFF	TGCGCCAGCAGCCAAGGACGGGGCGGGAGGAAGAATGAGCAGTTCTTC
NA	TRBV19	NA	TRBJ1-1	CASSTPGTLNTEAFF	TGTGCCAGTAGTACTCCGGGGACACTGAACACTGAAGCTTTCTTT
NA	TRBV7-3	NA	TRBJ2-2	CASSEQVASNTGELFF	TGTGCCAGCAGCGAACAGGTGGCATCGAACACCGGGGAGCTGTTTTTT
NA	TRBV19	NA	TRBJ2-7	CASSIRQGPGEQYF	TGTGCCAGTAGTATCCGTCAGGGGCCGGGCGAGCAGTACTTC
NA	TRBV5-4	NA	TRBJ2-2	CASSLARPGTGELFF	TGTGCCAGCAGCTTGGCCCGGCCGGGCACCGGGGAGCTGTTTTTT
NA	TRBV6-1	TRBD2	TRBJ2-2	CASSELLAGNTGELFF	TGTGCCAGCAGTGAATTACTAGCGGGGAACACCGGGGAGCTGTTTTTT
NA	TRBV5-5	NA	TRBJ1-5	CASSKHNRDNQPQHF	TGTGCCAGCAGCAAACACAACAGGGATAATCAGCCCCAGCATTTT
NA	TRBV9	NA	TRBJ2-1	CASSARAGSSDEQFF	TGTGCCAGCAGCGCCAGGGCGGGGTCGAGCGATGAGCAGTTCTTC
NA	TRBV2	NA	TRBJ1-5	CASSEARARSNQPQHF	TGTGCCAGCAGTGAAGCCAGGGCGAGGAGCAATCAGCCCCAGCATTTT
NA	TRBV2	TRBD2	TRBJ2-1	CASSTEIPGLAGGCFF	TGTGCCAGCAGTACCGAAATACCGGGACTAGCGGGAGGTTGCTTCTTC
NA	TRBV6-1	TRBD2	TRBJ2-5	CASSEPGTSGGAASETQYF	TGTGCCAGCAGCGAACCGGGGACTAGCGGGGGGGCAGCTTCGGAGACCCAGTACTTC
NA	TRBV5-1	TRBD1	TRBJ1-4	CASSLWGQGAGANEKLFF	TGCGCCAGCAGCTTGTGGGGACAGGGGGCTGGGGCAAACGAAAAACTGTTTTTT
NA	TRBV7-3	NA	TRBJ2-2	CASSSDSAVAGELFF	TGTGCCAGCAGCTCCGACAGTGCTGTGGCCGGGGAGCTGTTTTTT